The 32 T cell receptor beta chains in this list originate from one sample, sequenced in a study of brain T cells in children with intractable seizures. The table came from immunoSEQ multiplex PCR; TCRdb's copy has only in-frame clones and leaves some out. Of about 76,000 clones detected, more than 85% appear once; the ten largest clones hold approximately 1.4%. The sequencing here drew on peripheral blood, taken at surgery. All receptors come from a boy under three years old with tuberous sclerosis and intractable seizures.

This chain links TRBV9 with TRBJ1-6; tentative D call: TRBD1 (6 bases). Trimming removed 0 bases from V and 7 bases from J, with 8 bases in between. The CDR3 sequence is 14 residues long. Germline-derived CDR1 and CDR2 are SGDLS and YYNGEE. The CDR3 coding sequence is TGTGCCAGCAGCGTAGACAGGGTCAATTCACCCCTCCACTTT. Its protein product is CASSVDRVNSPLHF.

This clone occurred a few times. The rearrangement joins TRBV6-1 to TRBJ1-5; D call uncertain. CDR3 length: 16 amino acids. From germline, CDR1 is MNHNS and CDR2 SASEGT. Trimming removed 3 bases at V and 6 bases at J, with 18 bases between. The CDR3 spells CASSDGRAPVFQPQHF. The CDR3 DNA is TGTGCCAGCAGTGACGGCCGGGCCCCGGTATTTCAGCCCCAGCATTTT.

J is TRBJ1-2 and V is TRBV6-5, with 9 bases matching TRBD1. The CDR3 consists of 15 residues. CDR1 and CDR2 (germline): MNHEY, SVGAGI. The ends lost 5 bases at V and 8 bases at J; junction bases unmatched: 12. The CDR3 spells CASSPLRTGDRGYTF. The CDR3 DNA is TGTGCCAGCAGTCCCCTGAGGACAGGGGATCGGGGCTACACCTTC.

This sequence joins TRBV27 and TRBJ2-7, with a weak D call TRBD2 (5 bases). Germline CDR1 is MNHEY and CDR2 is SMNVEV (reference sequence). The length of the CDR3 is 13 residues. V lost 3 bases and J 6 bases, leaving 12 bases between the germline ends. The CDR3 sequence: CASSLTPEGEQYF. CDR3 in DNA: TGTGCCAGCAGTTTGACCCCTGAGGGCGAGCAGTACTTC.

This clone has more than one count but fewer than ten. Here the CDR3 reads CASSRQGNQPQHF. The CDR3, as DNA: TGCGCCAGCAGCAGACAGGGCAATCAGCCCCAGCATTTT. J is TRBJ1-5 and V is TRBV5-1, with a weak D call TRBD1 (6 bases). CDR1 is SGHRS, CDR2 YFSETQ, per germline. V lost 4 bases, J lost 2 bases, and 7 bases lay in between. CDR3 length equals 13 residues.

The V and J genes are TRBV19 and TRBJ2-7, with 11 bases identical to TRBD2. The ends lost 5 bases at V and 3 bases at J; junction bases unmatched: 15. The CDR3 extends over 18 amino acids. Germline V gene lookup returns CDR1 LNHDA and CDR2 SQIVND (reference sequence). The CDR3 coding sequence is TGTGCCAGTAGTTTTGGGTCCGGGAAGGGACTAGCGGTCTACGAGCAGTACTTC. It is translated as CASSFGSGKGLAVYEQYF.

CDR3 in amino acids: CASSESLMEGDSGNTIYF. The CDR3 DNA reads TGCGCCAGCAGTGAAAGTTTAATGGAGGGGGACTCTGGAAACACCATATATTTT. V and J are TRBV10-1 and TRBJ1-3, with D maybe TRBD1 (6 bases). Germline V gene sequence: CDR1 WNHNN, CDR2 SYGVQD (reference sequence). The CDR3 extends over 18 amino acids. V lost 3 bases to trimming and J lost 0 bases, with 18 bases between them.

The gene calls are TRBV18 and TRBJ1-6, with D unclear. This CDR3 has 12 residues. Germline values: CDR1 KGHSH, CDR2 LQKENI. V lost 0 bases and J 7 bases, leaving 1 base between the germline ends. The CDR3 loop is CASSPPNSPLHF. The CDR3 coding sequence is TGTGCCAGCTCACCACCGAATTCACCCCTCCACTTT.

The CDR3 here is CAISDRRIETQYF. The CDR3 DNA reads as TGTGCCATCAGTGATAGGCGGATAGAGACCCAGTACTTC. The gene calls are TRBV10-3 and TRBJ2-5; D is ambiguous. Germline V gives CDR1 ENHRY, CDR2 SYGVKD. The V end was cut by 3 bases, the J end by 4 bases, with 9 bases between. This CDR3 comprises 13 residues.

The CDR3 region has the DNA TGTGCCACCAGTGACCTTCGGGGTCCAGCGGGAGTGGAGACCCAGTACTTC. Residues: CATSDLRGPAGVETQYF. The rearrangement links TRBV24-1 to TRBJ2-5; 8 nucleotides match TRBD2. Losses at the gene ends were 4 bases for V and 5 bases for J; bases not matched to a gene: 14. This CDR3 spans 17 amino acids. Germline V gene lookup returns CDR1 KGHDR and CDR2 SFDVKD.

V is TRBV4-1 and J is TRBJ2-7, with TRBD2 as a possible D gene (6 bases). Per germline, CDR1 MGHRA and CDR2 YSYEKL. CDR3 length equals 14 residues. Trimming left V 0 bases short and J 3 bases short, with 9 bases between. CDR3 amino acids: CASSQDPGDYEQYF. CDR3 DNA: TGCGCCAGCAGCCAAGACCCGGGAGACTACGAGCAGTACTTC.

This sequence joins TRBV5-6 and TRBJ2-3; D gene ambiguous. The ends were cut back, 4 bases at V and 5 bases at J, with 14 bases in the middle. The germline V gene has CDR1 SGHDT and CDR2 YYEEEE. The CDR3 totals 14 residues. DNA for the CDR3: TGTGCCAGCAGCCCAAACGGCCGGTTAGATACGCAGTATTTT. The encoded protein is CASSPNGRLDTQYF.

The rearrangement joins TRBV7-9 to TRBJ2-3; no firm D call. Germline CDR1 and CDR2: SEHNR and FQNEAQ (reference sequence). Trimming pared 1 base from V and 0 bases from J, leaving 8 bases between. This CDR3 has 15 residues. The CDR3 bases are TGTGCCAGCAGCTTAGTAGCAACCAGCACAGATACGCAGTATTTT. This sequence encodes CASSLVATSTDTQYF.

CDR3 nucleotide sequence: TGTGCCAGCAGCCCCTCCGGGACCCACAATGAGCAGTTCTTC. It translates to CASSPSGTHNEQFF. The V and J genes are TRBV9 and TRBJ2-1; perhaps D is TRBD1 or TRBD2 (5 bases each). Per the germline V gene, CDR1 is SGDLS and CDR2 is YYNGEE. The V and J ends lost 4 bases and 5 bases respectively, with 13 bases between them. The CDR3 has 14 amino acids.

CDR3 protein: CASSPFFGDSGNTIYF. As DNA, the CDR3 is TGTGCCAGCTCACCATTTTTTGGGGACTCTGGAAACACCATATATTTT. The chain joins TRBV18 to TRBJ1-3, with D unresolved. The CDR3 runs 16 residues. Germline V gene lookup returns CDR1 KGHSH and CDR2 LQKENI. The ends were cut back, 2 bases at V and 0 bases at J, with 11 bases in the middle.

This clone occurred once. This chain connects TRBV28 to TRBJ2-7, with 7 bases fitting TRBD1. The germline V gene has CDR1 MDHEN and CDR2 SYDVKM. The CDR3 spans 15 residues. With V trimmed by 1 base and J by 2 bases, 5 bases remained unmatched. The CDR3 reads CASSLLRGQTYEQYF. CDR3 bases: TGTGCCAGCAGTTTATTAAGGGGGCAGACCTACGAGCAGTACTTC.

The rearrangement joins TRBV5-1 to TRBJ2-7; weak D call: TRBD2 (7 bases). The V gene's germline CDR1 is SGHRS and CDR2 YFSETQ. V shed 5 bases and J shed 2 bases, with 23 bases lying between them. The CDR3 totals 17 residues. CDR3 sequence reads: CASRGGLTGQPTYEQYF. The CDR3 region has the DNA TGCGCCAGCAGGGGGGGGCTTACCGGACAGCCGACCTACGAGCAGTACTTC. Filled out from reference TRBV5-1 and TRBJ2-7, the complete variable domain reads KAGVTQTPRYLIKTRGQQVTLSCSPISGHRSVSWYQQTPGQGLQFLFEYFSETQRNKGNFPGRFSGRQFSNSRSEMNVSTLELGDSALYLCASRGGLTGQPTYEQYFGPGTRLTVT.

As DNA, the CDR3 is TGTGCCAGCAGCCAAAAGGGGACCAACACTGAAGCTTTCTTT. Translated: CASSQKGTNTEAFF. V gene TRBV3-1 (or the pseudogene TRBV3-2) combines with J gene TRBJ1-1; maybe TRBD1 (5 bases). Germline V gene lookup returns CDR1 LGHDT and CDR2 YNNKEL (reference sequence). Trimming stripped 2 bases from V and 2 bases from J, with 9 bases between. The CDR3 totals 14 residues.

The V gene is TRBV6-5, the J gene TRBJ1-3, with D tentatively TRBD1 (5 bases). The CDR3 consists of 11 residues. Trimming shortened V by 9 bases and J by 11 bases, and 14 bases separated the two germline ends. Per the germline V gene, CDR1 is MNHEY and CDR2 is SVGAGI. In nucleotides, the CDR3 is TGTGCCAGTCGACAGTCGGGGCCCATATATTTT. Translation gives CASRQSGPIYF.

The chain recombines TRBV23-1 with TRBJ2-6, with 7 bases aligning to TRBD1. TRBV23-1 counts as an open reading frame of uncertain function. Germline trimming cut 8 bases from V and 0 bases from J; bases unmatched to any gene: 19. The CDR3 totals 20 residues. Here the CDR3 DNA reads TGCGCCAGCGCTTACACAGGGGACCCTGTAGGCGACTCTGGGGCCAACGTCCTGACTTTC. Translating it yields CASAYTGDPVGDSGANVLTF.

The J gene is TRBJ2-3, the V gene TRBV5-5; 10 positions match TRBD2. This CDR3 contains 17 residues. Germline values: CDR1 SGHKS, CDR2 YYEKEE (reference sequence). The V segment lost 0 bases and the J segment 3 bases; nucleotides outside the gene matches: 7. The CDR3 DNA reads as TGTGCCAGCAGCTTGGTCGCTAGCGGGAGAGATACAGATACGCAGTATTTT. Translation gives CASSLVASGRDTDTQYF.

V and J are TRBV27 and TRBJ1-4; D is unresolved. The germline CDR1 and CDR2 sequences are MNHEY and SMNVEV (reference sequence). The CDR3 extends over 15 amino acids. The V gene lost 5 bases and the J gene lost 4 bases, with 14 bases spanning the gap. The CDR3 DNA reads TGTGCCAGCAGTACTATCAGGAAGGGTAATGAAAAACTGTTTTTT. Protein sequence: CASSTIRKGNEKLFF. Using reference TRBV27 and TRBJ1-4 for the parts outside the CDR3, the full variable domain is EAQVTQNPRYLITVTGKKLTVTCSQNMNHEYMSWYRQDPGLGLRQIYYSMNVEVTDKGDVPEGYKVSRKEKRNFPLILESPSPNQTSLYFCASSTIRKGNEKLFFGSGTQLSVL.

This chain uses TRBV27 with TRBJ1-1; the match to TRBD1 covers 7 bases. This CDR3 has 15 amino acids. CDR1 and CDR2 (germline): MNHEY, SMNVEV (reference sequence). J lost 5 bases, V lost 2 bases, and 8 bases had no gene match. CDR3 amino acids: CASSLRTGTGTEAFF. DNA of the CDR3: TGTGCCAGCAGTTTACGGACAGGTACGGGGACTGAAGCTTTCTTT.

This chain connects TRBV3-1 (or the pseudogene TRBV3-2) to TRBJ2-7; a weak D match, TRBD2 (5 bases). This CDR3 spans 13 amino acids. Germline loops: CDR1 LGHDT, CDR2 YNNKEL (reference sequence). Trimming removed 1 base from V and 6 bases from J, with 10 bases in between. Written as DNA, the CDR3 is TGTGCCAGCAGCCAAGGCCTAGCTCTCGAGCAGTACTTC. This encodes CASSQGLALEQYF.

This clone was seen a single time. The CDR3 nucleotides are TGCGCCAGTGGACAGTACAATGAGCAGTTCTTC. It yields the protein CASGQYNEQFF. This chain uses TRBV5-1 with TRBJ2-1; tentative D call: TRBD1 (6 bases). V lost 8 bases to trimming and J lost 4 bases, with 7 bases between them. Germline V CDR1 and CDR2: SGHRS, YFSETQ. The CDR3 runs to 11 residues.

This chain links TRBV10-3 with TRBJ2-7, with 7 bases aligning to TRBD1. The germline V gene encodes CDR1 ENHRY and CDR2 SYGVKD. This CDR3 region has 14 residues. The V gene end was trimmed by 2 bases and the J gene end by 0 bases; junction bases not matched to a gene: 1. DNA of the CDR3: TGTGCCATCAGTGAGGGGGACAGCTCCTACGAGCAGTACTTC. Amino acid sequence: CAISEGDSSYEQYF.

V and J are TRBV11-3 and TRBJ1-6; D remains unclear. Germline CDR1 is SGHNT and CDR2 is YENEEA. CDR3 length: 15 residues. V lost 0 bases and J 10 bases, leaving 13 bases between the germline ends. The CDR3 coding sequence is TGTGCCAGCAGCTTAGAAGGAGGGATACAATCACCCCTCCACTTT. Its translation is CASSLEGGIQSPLHF.

V usage is TRBV27 and J usage is TRBJ2-1; TRBD1 agrees at 10 bases. Germline CDR1 reads MNHEY; CDR2 reads SMNVEV (reference sequence). This CDR3 spans 14 amino acids. The ends lost 6 bases at V and 6 bases at J; junction bases unmatched: 5. The CDR3 is CASRMGQGPNEQFF. As DNA, the CDR3 is TGTGCCAGCAGGATGGGACAGGGGCCCAATGAGCAGTTCTTC.

This sequence joins TRBV19 and TRBJ1-1; unclear D gene. From germline, CDR1 is LNHDA and CDR2 SQIVND (reference sequence). The CDR3 has 16 amino acids. Trimming removed 2 bases at V and 4 bases at J, with 17 bases between. The DNA of the CDR3 is TGTGCCAGTAGTATAAGGTGGAACAGCCGGCTCACTGAAGCTTTCTTT. It encodes CASSIRWNSRLTEAFF.

Only a few counts were recorded for this clone. The V gene is TRBV7-2, the J gene TRBJ1-5; D is unclear. The CDR3 consists of 16 residues. The germline V and J ends were trimmed by 1 base and 0 bases, with 10 bases remaining between them. The germline gives CDR1 SGHTA, CDR2 FQGNSA. CDR3 in DNA: TGTGCCAGCAGCTTAGGATGGCCTAATAGCAATCAGCCCCAGCATTTT. Amino acid sequence: CASSLGWPNSNQPQHF.

The chain is built from TRBV6-1 and TRBJ2-2; 8 bases are shared with TRBD2. Trimming took 2 bases from V and 2 from J; bases not matched to a gene: 7. The CDR3 has 17 residues. CDR1 is MNHNS and CDR2 is SASEGT in the germline V gene. The CDR3 nucleotides read TGTGCCAGCAGTGAACGGGGGGGTAGCGGAAACACCGGGGAGCTGTTTTTT. This codes for CASSERGGSGNTGELFF.

The rearrangement uses TRBV6-5 and TRBJ2-3; D uncertain. CDR3 length equals 11 residues. The V end was cut by 7 bases, the J end by 6 bases, with 8 bases between. Germline V CDR1 and CDR2: MNHEY, SVGAGI. The CDR3 protein is CASKAADTQYF. The CDR3 region has the DNA TGTGCCAGCAAAGCAGCCGATACGCAGTATTTT.